What follows are 5 T cell receptor beta chains derived from one specimen sequenced in a study of regulatory T cells in long-lasting Graves disease. Through Arm-PCR of CDR3 regions and iRepertoire HTBI primers, TCR beta libraries were built. In TCRdb, the multiplex PCR reads were re-called with MiXCR into one record per CDR3 protein. There are hundreds of thousands of distinct CDR3 sequences in the sample; under 20% occur only once, and more than 15% lies in the top ten. The sample's time point: newly diagnosed GD, antithyroid drugs for less than 3 months. Isolated PBMC RNA provided the starting material for the TCR library. Another study also made use of these data, one on T cells in Graves' hyperthyroidism and ophthalmopathy.

Sequenced material: peripheral blood mononuclear cells (PBMCs), taken at new diagnosis, from a patient treated with antithyroid drugs. These receptor sequences come from a woman aged 25 to 45 with Graves disease.

The chain recombines TRBV27 with TRBJ1-2, with TRBD1 matching 7 bases. The germline V gene has CDR1 MNHEY and CDR2 SMNVEV (reference sequence). There are 15 residues in the CDR3. The junction had 11 bases not matched to a gene; V was cut back by 8 bases and J by 2 bases. The CDR3: CASRQQGNLNYGYTF. CDR3 DNA: TGTGCCAGCCGTCAACAGGGGAACCTAAACTATGGCTACACCTTC.

This clonotype showed up just once. The V call is TRBV5-5, the J call TRBJ1-1; TRBD1 is a possible D gene (5 bases). Trimming removed 0 bases at V and 1 base at J, with 10 bases between. This CDR3 is 15 amino acids long. Germline V gives CDR1 SGHKS, CDR2 YYEKEE (reference sequence). CDR3 amino acids: CASSLVPGTNTEAFF. The DNA of the CDR3 is TGTGCCAGCAGCTTGGTACCTGGGACGAACACTGAAGCTTTCTTT.

This clonotype was observed a handful of times. This chain uses TRBV19 with TRBJ2-2; TRBD2 might be the D (6 bases). The CDR3 is 15 amino acids. The germline V gene encodes CDR1 LNHDA and CDR2 SQIVND (reference sequence). Trimming removed 2 bases at V and 6 bases at J, with 13 bases between. The CDR3 DNA is TGTGCCAGTAGTATACAGGGTGCTAGCGCCGGGGAGCTGTTTTTT. Its protein product is CASSIQGASAGELFF. Based on the CDR3 plus reference TRBV19 and TRBJ2-2, the full variable domain is DGGITQSPKYLFRKEGQNVTLSCEQNLNHDAMYWYRQDPGQGLRLIYYSQIVNDFQKGDIAEGYSVSREKKESFPLTVTSAQKNPTAFYLCASSIQGASAGELFFGEGSRLTVL.

This clonotype came up many times. This sequence joins TRBV28 and TRBJ1-2; 8 nucleotides match TRBD1. V lost 5 bases to trimming and J lost 7 bases; unmatched junction nucleotides: 12. There are 15 residues in the CDR3. CDR1 MDHEN and CDR2 SYDVKM come from the germline V gene. The DNA of the CDR3 is TGTGCCAGCAGTGTTTCCCAGGGGGCGTTTGGTGGCTACACCTTC. Encoded protein: CASSVSQGAFGGYTF.

This clonotype has only a few counts. The CDR3, as DNA: TGCGCCAGCAGCCTGCTAGCGGGAGAGAGGGAGACCCAGTACTTC. As protein: CASSLLAGERETQYF. This chain connects TRBV5-1 to TRBJ2-5, with 10 positions matching TRBD2. J gave up 5 bases and V 4 bases, and 8 bases lay outside the gene matches. CDR3 length: 15 residues. Germline V gene sequence: CDR1 SGHRS, CDR2 YFSETQ.